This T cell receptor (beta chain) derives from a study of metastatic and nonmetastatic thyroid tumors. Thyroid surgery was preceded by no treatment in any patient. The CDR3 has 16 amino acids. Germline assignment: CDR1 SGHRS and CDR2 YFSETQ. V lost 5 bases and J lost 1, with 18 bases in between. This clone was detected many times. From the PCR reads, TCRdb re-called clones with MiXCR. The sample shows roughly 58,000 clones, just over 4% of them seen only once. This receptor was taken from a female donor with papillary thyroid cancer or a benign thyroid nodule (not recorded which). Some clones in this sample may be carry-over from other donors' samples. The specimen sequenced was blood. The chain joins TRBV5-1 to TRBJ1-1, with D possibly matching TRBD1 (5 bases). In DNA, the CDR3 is TGCGCCAGCAGACGGGGGACTCCAAATGCGAACACTGAAGCTTTCTTT. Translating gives CASRRGTPNANTEAFF.